These 12 T cell receptor beta chains came from one sample sequenced in a study of blood T cell repertoires in COVID-19 (dated by TCRdb to about 2020). Library method: the immunoSEQ multiplex PCR assay. What TCRdb holds here is the immuneACCESS table cut down to in-frame rearrangements. Part of the clones is not present; checked against another copy, under half of the missing clones reflect an unresolved V gene, and the others are unexplained. This sample is represented by 40,000 to 60,000 clones; about 88% of them were singletons. The ten biggest clones cover around 3.6% of the sample. The material sequenced was peripheral blood. These receptors originate from a human donor in a cohort sampled during active COVID-19.

V and J are TRBV29-1 and TRBJ2-7; D is perhaps TRBD1 (6 bases). Germline V gene data show CDR1 as SQVTM and CDR2 as ANQGSEA. The CDR3 spans 13 residues. V was cut by 1 base and J by 0 bases, with 7 bases left in between. The DNA of the CDR3 is TGCAGCGTTGAAGGGGACACCTCCTACGAGCAGTACTTC. Protein sequence: CSVEGDTSYEQYF.

Written as DNA, the CDR3 is TGTGCCAGCAGCCAAGATCCTGGAGGGACAGTCGTTCGGTATTTT. Its translation: CASSQDPGGTVVRYF. This rearrangement joins TRBV3-1 (or the pseudogene TRBV3-2) to TRBJ2-3; a weak D match, TRBD1 (7 bases). The length of the CDR3 is 15 residues. Germline assignment: CDR1 LGHDT and CDR2 YNNKEL (reference sequence). The V and J ends lost 0 bases and 14 bases respectively, with 21 bases between them.

The chain has TRBV7-3 and TRBJ2-5, with TRBD2 identical over 8 bases. The CDR3 totals 13 residues. Germline trimming cut 5 bases from V and 5 bases from J; bases unmatched to any gene: 4. Germline V gives CDR1 SGHTA, CDR2 FQGTGA. This CDR3 is CASSPSGSETQYF. The CDR3 coding sequence is TGTGCCAGCAGCCCGAGCGGGAGTGAGACCCAGTACTTC.

This chain connects TRBV18 to TRBJ1-3, with TRBD1 as a possible D gene (6 bases). CDR3 length equals 18 residues. The germline V and J ends were trimmed by 2 bases and 0 bases, with 17 bases remaining between them. The germline V gene has CDR1 KGHSH and CDR2 LQKENI. Here the CDR3 reads CASSPILSQGHSGNTIYF. CDR3 nucleotide sequence: TGTGCCAGCTCACCAATCCTCTCCCAGGGGCACTCTGGAAACACCATATATTTT.

About this clone: The same CDR3 can be traced to other DNA sequences in this sample. This rearrangement joins TRBV5-1 to TRBJ1-1, with D hard to call. The V gene lost 4 bases and the J gene lost 1 base, with 8 bases spanning the gap. Germline-derived CDR1 and CDR2 are SGHRS and YFSETQ. This CDR3 has 13 amino acids. The CDR3 coding sequence is TGCGCCAGCAGCAGCACCGGGAACACTGAAGCTTTCTTT. Residues: CASSSTGNTEAFF.

The gene calls are TRBV18 and TRBJ1-4; perhaps TRBD1 as D (5 bases). Germline values: CDR1 KGHSH, CDR2 LQKENI. V lost 2 bases, J lost 2 bases, and 24 bases lay in between. The CDR3 is 20 amino acids. The CDR3 DNA follows: TGTGCCAGCTCACCAACGGCCAAACCGGGCTACAAGGGGACTAATGAAAAACTGTTTTTT. This sequence encodes CASSPTAKPGYKGTNEKLFF. The full variable domain, rest sourced from reference TRBV18 and TRBJ1-4, is NAGVMQNPRHLVRRRGQEARLRCSPMKGHSHVYWYRQLPEEGLKFMVYLQKENIIDESGMPKERFSAEFPKEGPSILRIQQVVRGDSAAYFCASSPTAKPGYKGTNEKLFFGSGTQLSVL.

The chain combines TRBV9 with TRBJ2-5, with 8 bases fitting TRBD1. This CDR3 contains 15 residues. Looked up from germline, CDR1 is SGDLS and CDR2 is YYNGEE. The J segment lost 5 bases and the V segment lost 0 bases, leaving 6 bases of the junction unmatched. The CDR3 region has the DNA TGTGCCAGCAGCGTAGGGCAGGGGGCGTACGAGACCCAGTACTTC. Translation gives CASSVGQGAYETQYF.

The rearrangement joins TRBV14 to TRBJ1-1; D not certain. V was pared by 2 bases and J by 6 bases, with 10 bases between. Germline V gene sequence: CDR1 SGHDN, CDR2 FVKESK. The CDR3 loop spans 13 amino acids. Here the CDR3 DNA reads TGTGCCAGCAGCCAATGGAGTACGGCTGAAGCTTTCTTT. Its protein is CASSQWSTAEAFF.

This chain uses TRBV9 with TRBJ1-4; D not resolved. Trimming left V 3 bases short and J 0 bases short, with 6 bases between. The CDR3 extends over 14 amino acids. Germline-derived CDR1 and CDR2 are SGDLS and YYNGEE. The CDR3 is CASSGRTTNEKLFF. The CDR3, as DNA: TGTGCCAGCAGCGGGCGGACAACTAATGAAAAACTGTTTTTT. Together with reference TRBV9 and TRBJ1-4, the CDR3 gives the full variable domain: DSGVTQTPKHLITATGQRVTLRCSPRSGDLSVYWYQQSLDQGLQFLIQYYNGEERAKGNILERFSAQQFPDLHSELNLSSLELGDSALYFCASSGRTTNEKLFFGSGTQLSVL.

V is TRBV4-2 and J is TRBJ1-1, with D hard to call. V shed 0 bases and J shed 2 bases, with 7 bases lying between them. From germline, CDR1 is LGHNA and CDR2 YNFKEQ. The CDR3 has 14 amino acids. The DNA for the CDR3 is TGTGCCAGCAGCCAAGAGGTAGCTAACACTGAAGCTTTCTTT. Translating gives CASSQEVANTEAFF.

The rearrangement links TRBV30 to TRBJ1-6; 9 positions match TRBD1. CDR3 length: 15 residues. Germline V CDR1 and CDR2: GTSNPN, SVGIG (reference sequence). Trimming at V came to 2 bases and at J to 7 bases, leaving 6 bases not matched to a gene. DNA of the CDR3: TGTGCCTGGAGTAGGGGACAGGGTTGGAATTCACCCCTCCACTTT. Protein: CAWSRGQGWNSPLHF.

The rearrangement links TRBV7-9 to TRBJ2-7; D is unresolved. This CDR3 has 12 amino acids. V lost 4 bases to trimming and J lost 0 bases, with 4 bases between them. Germline loops: CDR1 SEHNR, CDR2 FQNEAQ (reference sequence). The CDR3 is CASSSSSYEQYV. The CDR3, as DNA: TGTGCCAGCAGCTCCAGCTCCTACGAGCAGTACGTC.